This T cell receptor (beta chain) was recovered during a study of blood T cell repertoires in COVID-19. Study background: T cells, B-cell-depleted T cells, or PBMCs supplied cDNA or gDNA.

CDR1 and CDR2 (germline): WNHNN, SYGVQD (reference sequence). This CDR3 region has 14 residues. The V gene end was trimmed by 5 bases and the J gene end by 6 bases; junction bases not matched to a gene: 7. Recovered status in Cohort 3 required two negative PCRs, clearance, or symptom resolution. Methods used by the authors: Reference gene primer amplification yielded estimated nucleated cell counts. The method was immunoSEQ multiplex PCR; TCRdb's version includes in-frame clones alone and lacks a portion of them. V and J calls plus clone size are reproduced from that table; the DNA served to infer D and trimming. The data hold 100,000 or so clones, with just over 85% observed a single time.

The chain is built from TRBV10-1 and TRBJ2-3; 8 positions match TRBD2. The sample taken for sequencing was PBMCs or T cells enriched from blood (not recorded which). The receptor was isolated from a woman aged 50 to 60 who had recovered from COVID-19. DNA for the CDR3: TGCGCCAGCAGTCGCGGGAGGCTGGAGGATACGCAGTATTTT. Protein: CASSRGRLEDTQYF.